The clone carrying this TCR beta chain was observed a handful of times. The antigen is undetermined. TCRdb re-called the 5' RACE reads with MiXCR, one entry per CDR3 protein. The sample lists about 45,000 distinct CDR3 sequences, approximately 6.8% occurring once. The sample originates from a study of spatial heterogeneity in lung cancer. Study information: Alpha-chain sequences were consistently detected in smaller numbers than beta-chain sequences. Averaged across combinations, each unique TCR and UMI pairing appeared more than ten times in raw reads, which were uncorrected.

Time point meaning: sample taken at primary tumor resection. Without sorting, whole RNA was sequenced from tumor, nontumor lung or frozen PBMC. Around 68 TRACERx patients with early, untreated non-small cell lung cancer donated samples. The study, taken as a whole, reports: Ubiquitous, expanded tumor-derived TCRs were more frequently observed in blood at resection than at follow-up.

Trimming left V 5 bases short and J 3 bases short, with 7 bases between. This CDR3 has 11 residues. Germline loops: CDR1 DFQATT, CDR2 SNEGSKA (reference sequence). This specimen consisted of PBMCs, obtained at surgery. This chain uses TRBV20-1 with TRBJ1-2; D ambiguous. This TCR was recovered from a female donor with early-stage non-small cell lung cancer. The CDR3 sequence is CSAVADYGYTF. As DNA, the CDR3 is TGCAGTGCTGTGGCCGACTATGGCTACACCTTC.